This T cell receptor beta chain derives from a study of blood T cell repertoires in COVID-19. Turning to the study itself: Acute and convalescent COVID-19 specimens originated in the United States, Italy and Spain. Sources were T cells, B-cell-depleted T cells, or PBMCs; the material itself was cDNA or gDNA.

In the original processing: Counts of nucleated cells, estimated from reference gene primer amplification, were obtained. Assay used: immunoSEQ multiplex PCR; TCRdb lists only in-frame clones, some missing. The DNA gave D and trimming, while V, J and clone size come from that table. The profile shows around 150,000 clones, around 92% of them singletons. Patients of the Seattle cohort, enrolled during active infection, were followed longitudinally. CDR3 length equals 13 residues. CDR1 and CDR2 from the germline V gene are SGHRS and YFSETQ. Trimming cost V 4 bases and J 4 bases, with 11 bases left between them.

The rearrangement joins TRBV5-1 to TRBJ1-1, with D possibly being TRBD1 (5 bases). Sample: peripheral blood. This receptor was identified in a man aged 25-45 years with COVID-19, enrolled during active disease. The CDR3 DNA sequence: TGCGCCAGCAGCGGAACGACAGTCACTGAAGCTTTCTTT. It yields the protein CASSGTTVTEAFF.